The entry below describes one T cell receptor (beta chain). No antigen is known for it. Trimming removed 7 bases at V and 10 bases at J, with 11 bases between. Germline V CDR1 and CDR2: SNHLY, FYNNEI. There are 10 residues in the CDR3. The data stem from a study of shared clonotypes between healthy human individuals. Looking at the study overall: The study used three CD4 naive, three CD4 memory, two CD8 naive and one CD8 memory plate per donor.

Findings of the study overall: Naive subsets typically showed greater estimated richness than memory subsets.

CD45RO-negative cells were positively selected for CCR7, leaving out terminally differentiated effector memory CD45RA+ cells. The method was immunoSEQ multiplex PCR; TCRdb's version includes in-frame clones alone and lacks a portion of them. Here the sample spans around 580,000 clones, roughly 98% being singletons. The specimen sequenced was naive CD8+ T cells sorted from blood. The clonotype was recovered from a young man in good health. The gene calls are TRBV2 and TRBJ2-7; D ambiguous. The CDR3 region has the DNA TGTGCCAGCAATGGACCCTTTCAGTACTTC. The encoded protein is CASNGPFQYF.